The 15 T cell receptor beta chains listed next were all sequenced from one sample in a study of blood T cell repertoires in COVID-19 (TCRdb year 2020). Receptors were amplified or captured by the immunoSEQ multiplex PCR assay. Not all clones reach the TCRdb copy of this immuneACCESS table, which keeps in-frame sequences only. Checked studies attribute under half of the gap to unresolved V genes and leave the rest unexplained. The sample table records 100,000 or so clones; 85% to 90% of these occur just once. 3.5% to 4% of the sample is taken by the ten largest. The source material was peripheral blood. These receptors all come from a man aged 55 to 70 with acute or convalescent COVID-19.

This rearrangement joins TRBV11-2 to TRBJ2-3; tentative D call: TRBD2 (6 bases). The CDR3 is 14 amino acids. Deletions cut 1 base from V and 4 bases from J, with 9 bases between. Per germline, CDR1 SGHAT and CDR2 FQNNGV. CDR3 in amino acids: CASSLGREPDTQYF. The CDR3 DNA reads as TGTGCCAGCAGCTTAGGGAGGGAACCAGATACGCAGTATTTT.

The genes are TRBV14 and TRBJ1-2, with 10 bases matching TRBD1. The CDR3 is made up of 16 amino acids. The germline V gene has CDR1 SGHDN and CDR2 FVKESK. V shed 4 bases and J 4 bases; nucleotides not matched to a gene: 9. CDR3 sequence reads: CASSRTQTGGVYGYTF. CDR3 nucleotides: TGTGCCAGCAGCCGCACTCAGACAGGGGGCGTCTATGGCTACACCTTC.

To note about this clone: Compared with germline, one end of the junction differs, possibly owing to a read error. The V call is TRBV7-7, the J call TRBJ2-1, with 8 bases fitting TRBD2. The CDR3 has 16 amino acids. Per the germline V gene, CDR1 is SSHAT and CDR2 is FNYEAQ (reference sequence). CDR3 protein: CASSLSLAGSYNEQFF. CDR3 nucleotides: TGTGCTAGCAGCTTAAGTCTAGCGGGCTCCTACAATGAGCAGTTCTTC.

The rearrangement uses TRBV20-1 and TRBJ2-7, with TRBD2 matching 7 bases. J was trimmed by 4 bases and V by 5 bases; bases with no gene match: 2. Germline CDR1 and CDR2: DFQATT and SNEGSKA (reference sequence). The CDR3 runs 11 residues. The CDR3: CSAGGGYEQYF. CDR3 sequence (DNA): TGCAGTGCTGGGGGGGGGTACGAGCAGTACTTC.

This sequence joins TRBV6-6 and TRBJ2-7; D is ambiguous. V lost 2 bases and J 4 bases, leaving 9 bases between the germline ends. The CDR3 length is 13 residues. The germline CDR1 and CDR2 sequences are MNHNY and SVGAGI (reference sequence). This chain's CDR3 is CASSYGPFYEQYF. CDR3 DNA: TGTGCCAGCAGTTACGGGCCTTTTTACGAGCAGTACTTC.

CDR3 in amino acids: CASSPGGRAEGMNTEAFF. Written as DNA, the CDR3 is TGTGCCAGCAGCCCGGGAGGCAGGGCGGAAGGGATGAACACTGAAGCTTTCTTT. This rearrangement joins TRBV7-9 to TRBJ1-1; a weak D match, TRBD1 (5 bases). Trimming took off 5 bases at V and 0 bases at J, with 22 bases between the two ends. Germline CDR1 reads SEHNR; CDR2 reads FQNEAQ (reference sequence). The CDR3 covers 18 residues.

This chain uses TRBV6-5 with TRBJ1-4; D unresolved. V was clipped by 6 bases and J by 8 bases, with 16 bases between them. There are 14 residues in the CDR3. Per the germline V gene, CDR1 is MNHEY and CDR2 is SVGAGI. In DNA, the CDR3 is TGTGCCAGCAGATGGACTGATAACCTAGAAAAACTGTTTTTT. It is translated as CASRWTDNLEKLFF.

The rearrangement uses TRBV6-5 and TRBJ1-2; no definite D call. Germline values: CDR1 MNHEY, CDR2 SVGAGI. This CDR3 has 15 residues. Trimming removed 7 bases from V and 2 bases from J, with 17 bases in between. The CDR3 nucleotides read TGTGCCAGCACCCCTTGGCGGGAAAGCAACTATGGCTACACCTTC. Amino acids: CASTPWRESNYGYTF.

This chain links TRBV12-3 or TRBV12-4 with TRBJ1-5; perhaps TRBD1 as D (5 bases). Deletions cut 5 bases from V and 5 bases from J, with 10 bases between. CDR3 length equals 13 residues. The CDR3 region is CASSPSTDQPQHF. CDR3 nucleotide sequence: TGTGCCAGCAGTCCCTCGACAGATCAGCCCCAGCATTTT.

This clone was recorded a few times. CDR3 residues: CASSLGQGFYEQYF. The CDR3 bases are TGTGCCAGCAGTTTGGGACAGGGGTTCTACGAGCAGTACTTC. J is TRBJ2-7 and V is TRBV27; 10 nucleotides agree with TRBD1. V trimming: 3 bases; J trimming: 3 bases; junction bases outside the gene matches: 2. Germline V gives CDR1 MNHEY, CDR2 SMNVEV (reference sequence). This CDR3 is 14 amino acids long.

The chain links TRBV5-1 to TRBJ2-3; 7 positions agree with TRBD2. CDR1 and CDR2 from the germline V gene are SGHRS and YFSETQ. J lost 1 base, V lost 6 bases, and 17 bases had no gene match. The CDR3 contains 18 residues. Here the CDR3 DNA reads TGCGCCAGCAACCTAGGCGGGAGTATATCCTCTCGCACAGATACGCAGTATTTT. Protein: CASNLGGSISSRTDTQYF.

The chain is built from TRBV2 and TRBJ1-1; 8 bases are a match to TRBD1. The CDR3 runs 14 residues. V lost 5 bases to trimming and J lost 1 base; unmatched junction nucleotides: 3. Germline V gene data show CDR1 as SNHLY and CDR2 as FYNNEI. The CDR3 DNA reads as TGTGCCAGCAGTACACAGGGGGGGAACACTGAAGCTTTCTTT. It codes for CASSTQGGNTEAFF.

The chain employs TRBV5-1 and TRBJ2-1; the D gene is possibly TRBD2 (6 bases). The CDR3 runs 14 residues. V lost 2 bases and J 6 bases, leaving 12 bases between the germline ends. Germline V gene data show CDR1 as SGHRS and CDR2 as YFSETQ. CDR3 protein: CASSFEREINEQFF. The CDR3 DNA reads TGCGCCAGCAGCTTCGAACGGGAGATCAATGAGCAGTTCTTC.

This chain connects TRBV5-1 to TRBJ2-1; 7 nucleotides agree with TRBD2. This CDR3 contains 15 residues. Germline V gene sequence: CDR1 SGHRS, CDR2 YFSETQ. V shed 1 base and J 5 bases; nucleotides not matched to a gene: 6. CDR3 nucleotides: TGCGCCAGCAGCTTGAATAGCGGGCGAGACAATGAGCAGTTCTTC. Translated: CASSLNSGRDNEQFF.

The V and J genes are TRBV18 and TRBJ2-1; D remains ambiguous. There are 15 residues in the CDR3. The germline V and J ends were trimmed by 3 bases and 3 bases, with 12 bases remaining between them. Germline V gene sequence: CDR1 KGHSH, CDR2 LQKENI. The CDR3 DNA reads as TGTGCCAGCTCACCGTCCGGAGCCGGCTACAATGAGCAGTTCTTC. Translating it yields CASSPSGAGYNEQFF.